The table lists the clone carrying this T cell receptor beta chain with a count of one. Its antigen is currently unknown. Germline V gene sequence: CDR1 SQVTM, CDR2 ANQGSEA. The CDR3 runs to 11 residues. Trimming shortened V by 6 bases and J by 6 bases, and 9 bases separated the two germline ends. The entry originates in a study of OX40 agonist ivuxolimab in advanced cancers. Study at large: Dose-escalation patients' cancers were hepatocellular carcinoma, melanoma, renal cell or head and neck cancer. General observations from the study: Blood T cells, both CD4+ and CD8+, expanded clonally by week 6 at 0.1 to 3.0 mg/kg.

Using immunoSEQ multiplex PCR, the repertoire was profiled, and TCRdb retains in-frame clones only, with some absent. In the table there are 70,000 or so clones, approximately 90% of which are singletons. This rearrangement joins TRBV29-1 to TRBJ2-1; D is unclear. This material consisted of CD4+ or CD8+ T cells sorted from blood, taken in a trial of the OX40 agonist ivuxolimab. The TCR comes from an adult with an advanced solid tumor such as melanoma, head and neck, liver or kidney cancer. The CDR3 bases are TGCAGCGTCCTGAACGTCAATGAGCAGTTCTTC. Translation gives CSVLNVNEQFF.